Below, 30 T cell receptor beta chains from the same sample are listed, as sequenced in a study of early T cells in non-severe SARS-CoV-2 infection. TCRdb itself ran the 5' RACE reads through MiXCR, one entry per CDR3 protein. The sample includes some 71,000 distinct CDR3 sequences, over 10% of them seen just once. The specimen comprised whole blood, sampled at baseline. Receptors were obtained from an adult who was a healthcare worker with PCR-confirmed SARS-CoV-2 infection or an uninfected control (not recorded which).

In this sample, this clonotype turned up a few times. This chain connects TRBV3-1 to TRBJ2-1; 12 nucleotides align to TRBD2. The CDR3 has 16 amino acids. With V trimmed by 6 bases and J by 2 bases, 5 bases remained unmatched. Germline CDR1 and CDR2: LGHDT and YNNKEL (reference sequence). The CDR3 DNA sequence: TGTGCCAGCAGATCCCTAGCGGGGGGGCCCTACAATGAGCAGTTCTTC. It encodes CASRSLAGGPYNEQFF.

On this clonotype itself: One junction end does not reproduce the germline sequence, and a read error may be involved. This chain links TRBV5-1 with TRBJ1-3; TRBD1 agrees at 7 bases. Germline CDR1 reads SGHRS; CDR2 reads YFSETQ. The CDR3 has 15 residues. Here the CDR3 reads CASSPGDSSENTIYF. The DNA of the CDR3 is TGCGCCAGCAGCCCGGGGGACAGCTCTGAAAACACCATATATTTT.

The sample holds many counts of this clonotype. The chain has TRBV10-3 and TRBJ2-6, with TRBD1 matching 7 bases. With V trimmed by 6 bases and J by 0 bases, 8 bases remained unmatched. This CDR3 has 17 amino acids. Germline CDR1 ENHRY, CDR2 SYGVKD. The CDR3: CAIRGTEGNSGANVLTF. In DNA form, the CDR3 reads TGTGCCATCAGGGGGACAGAAGGAAACTCTGGGGCCAACGTCCTGACTTTC.

The J gene is TRBJ2-1, the V gene TRBV2; D may be TRBD2 (6 bases). CDR3 size: 14 residues. Per the germline V gene, CDR1 is SNHLY and CDR2 is FYNNEI. V lost 7 bases and J lost 2, with 12 bases in between. CDR3 DNA: TGTGCCAGCAAATCTAGCGACGCCTACAATGAGCAGTTCTTC. It is translated as CASKSSDAYNEQFF.

This clonotype was counted at least ten times. This chain joins TRBV7-3 and TRBJ2-5, with 13 positions matching TRBD2. In germline, CDR1 is SGHTA, CDR2 FQGTGA. V shed 3 bases, J shed 5 bases, and the junction held 3 bases outside the gene matches. The CDR3 has 15 amino acids. The CDR3, as DNA: TGTGCCAGCAGCTTCGCGGGACTAGCGGGGGAGACCCAGTACTTC. Its translation: CASSFAGLAGETQYF.

There are many counts of this clonotype. V usage is TRBV29-1 and J usage is TRBJ2-7; 12 bases are shared with TRBD1. The CDR3 totals 14 residues. J gave up 6 bases and V 5 bases, and 8 bases lay outside the gene matches. In germline, CDR1 is SQVTM, CDR2 ANQGSEA. The CDR3 DNA reads as TGCAGCGTTACCGGGGGACAGGGGGCTGGCGAGCAGTACTTC. Its protein is CSVTGGQGAGEQYF.

At least ten counts were recorded for this clonotype. The chain combines TRBV11-2 with TRBJ2-7; tentatively, D is TRBD1 (5 bases). The V and J ends lost 1 base and 2 bases respectively, with 9 bases between them. The CDR3 totals 14 residues. Germline assignment: CDR1 SGHAT and CDR2 FQNNGV. The chain's CDR3 is CASSLVGATYEQYF. For the CDR3, the DNA is TGTGCCAGCAGCTTAGTTGGGGCAACCTACGAGCAGTACTTC.

The chain couples TRBV5-1 to TRBJ2-3; D perhaps matches TRBD2 (6 bases). Trimming removed 1 base at V and 2 bases at J, with 11 bases between. The CDR3 spans 15 residues. Germline lookup yields CDR1 SGHRS and CDR2 YFSETQ. The CDR3 coding sequence is TGCGCCAGCAGCTTGTTGGGGGACTCCACAGATACGCAGTATTTT. It yields the protein CASSLLGDSTDTQYF.

In this sample, this clonotype turned up a few times. The rearrangement links TRBV12-3 or TRBV12-4 to TRBJ2-3; TRBD2 matches at 7 bases. The CDR3 consists of 15 residues. V shed 6 bases, J shed 4 bases, and the junction held 10 bases outside the gene matches. The CDR3 bases are TGTGCCAGCAGCGTCACTAGCGCCAGGGCAGATACGCAGTATTTT. Translating gives CASSVTSARADTQYF.

There are a few counts of this clonotype. The chain couples TRBV5-1 to TRBJ2-7, with D perhaps TRBD2 (6 bases). The CDR3 loop spans 13 amino acids. Germline lookup yields CDR1 SGHRS and CDR2 YFSETQ. V shed 3 bases and J shed 5 bases, with 12 bases lying between them. The CDR3 is CASSWGDQNEQYF. The CDR3 DNA reads TGCGCCAGCAGCTGGGGGGACCAGAACGAGCAGTACTTC. Looking up the rest from reference TRBV5-1 and TRBJ2-7 gives the full variable domain: KAGVTQTPRYLIKTRGQQVTLSCSPISGHRSVSWYQQTPGQGLQFLFEYFSETQRNKGNFPGRFSGRQFSNSRSEMNVSTLELGDSALYLCASSWGDQNEQYFGPGTRLTVT.

This clonotype was seen a few times. The J gene is TRBJ2-1, the V gene TRBV29-1; D possibly corresponds to TRBD1 (6 bases). Between the trimmed V and J ends, which lost 7 bases and 4 bases, there was a span of 17 bases. CDR1 and CDR2 (germline): SQVTM, ANQGSEA. This CDR3 has 14 amino acids. The CDR3: CSAAGRGRYNEQFF. In nucleotides, the CDR3 is TGCAGCGCCGCCGGCAGGGGCCGTTACAATGAGCAGTTCTTC.

The chain is built from TRBV21-1 and TRBJ1-6. TRBV21-1 is a recognized pseudogene. CDR3 length: 9 amino acids. CDR3 sequence: CARNSPLHF. The CDR3 region has the DNA TGTGCCAGAAATTCACCCCTCCACTTT.

This clonotype was detected only a few times. This chain joins TRBV4-1 and TRBJ2-5; TRBD2 agrees at 7 bases. V was clipped by 1 base and J by 2 bases; unmatched bases: 4. Germline CDR1 is MGHRA and CDR2 is YSYEKL. There are 15 residues in the CDR3. The CDR3 sequence: CASSQVWGGQETQYF. The CDR3 nucleotides read TGCGCCAGCAGCCAAGTGTGGGGGGGGCAAGAGACCCAGTACTTC.

The chain employs TRBV27 and TRBJ1-6, with 9 bases fitting TRBD1. V lost 1 base, J lost 6 bases, and 4 bases stayed unmatched. The CDR3 covers 16 residues. Germline-derived CDR1 and CDR2 are MNHEY and SMNVEV (reference sequence). CDR3 region: CASSLWTGVVNSPLHF. The CDR3, as DNA: TGTGCCAGCAGTTTATGGACAGGGGTTGTTAATTCACCCCTCCACTTT.

This clonotype was seen only a few times. V is TRBV20-1 and J is TRBJ2-3; TRBD2 agrees at 11 bases. Per germline, CDR1 DFQATT and CDR2 SNEGSKA (reference sequence). Trimming at V came to 3 bases and at J to 2 bases, leaving 10 bases not matched to a gene. This CDR3 has 17 amino acids. The CDR3 spells CSASTSGSGLYTDTQYF. CDR3 nucleotides: TGCAGTGCTAGTACTAGCGGGAGCGGATTATACACAGATACGCAGTATTTT.

This clonotype appeared many times. DNA for the CDR3: TGTGCCAGCAGCGACCGGGAGCAGGTCATCGGCGAGCAGTACTTC. Amino acid sequence: CASSDREQVIGEQYF. This rearrangement joins TRBV21-1 to TRBJ2-7; the DNA was not used to check the table's D call, TRBD1. TRBV21-1 is a pseudogene locus. The CDR3 is 15 residues long.

J is TRBJ2-3 and V is TRBV12-3 or TRBV12-4; TRBD2 matches 9 bases. J gave up 2 bases and V 5 bases, and 8 bases lay outside the gene matches. The CDR3 is made up of 16 amino acids. The chain's CDR3 is CASSPYSGGFTDTQYF. For the CDR3, the DNA is TGTGCCAGCAGTCCCTATAGCGGGGGATTCACAGATACGCAGTATTTT.

The J gene is TRBJ2-1, the V gene TRBV2; D remains unclear. The V end lost 4 bases, the J end lost 8 bases, and 24 bases lay between the germline ends. The CDR3 consists of 17 residues. Germline CDR1 SNHLY, CDR2 FYNNEI. The DNA for the CDR3 is TGTGCCAGCAGTGCCCCCCTTGACGGTTCTTATTTGGATGAGCAGTTCTTC. It codes for CASSAPLDGSYLDEQFF.

There are many counts of this clonotype. The chain uses TRBV5-1 and TRBJ2-1; 7 bases line up with TRBD1. After removal of 3 bases from V and 0 bases from J, the junction contained 0 bases not matched to a gene. Germline lookup yields CDR1 SGHRS and CDR2 YFSETQ. This CDR3 has 14 amino acids. In nucleotides, the CDR3 is TGCGCCAGCAGCTGGGACAGCTCCTACAATGAGCAGTTCTTC. Translation gives CASSWDSSYNEQFF.

In this sample, this clonotype turned up many times. The V gene is TRBV14, the J gene TRBJ2-3; 7 bases are a match to TRBD2. This CDR3 comprises 16 residues. Germline V gives CDR1 SGHDN, CDR2 FVKESK. Trimming at V came to 4 bases and at J to 0 bases, leaving 7 bases not matched to a gene. The CDR3 sequence is CASSRVRGGSTDTQYF. CDR3 nucleotide sequence: TGTGCCAGCAGCCGAGTACGCGGGGGTAGCACAGATACGCAGTATTTT.

This clonotype was observed a handful of times. This sequence joins TRBV20-1 and TRBJ1-5; no definite D call. The ends were cut back, 7 bases at V and 7 bases at J, with 8 bases in the middle. Germline V CDR1 and CDR2: DFQATT, SNEGSKA (reference sequence). The CDR3 sequence is 10 residues long. CDR3: CSVGRQPQHF. In DNA form, the CDR3 reads TGCAGTGTCGGAAGACAGCCCCAGCATTTT.

The chain is built from TRBV5-1 and TRBJ1-6, with D possibly being TRBD1 (6 bases). Germline V lookup: CDR1 SGHRS, CDR2 YFSETQ. Trimming removed 4 bases at V and 8 bases at J, with 13 bases between. CDR3 length equals 14 residues. CDR3 nucleotides: TGCGCCAGCAGCCATGCAGGGGAGGATTCACCCCTCCACTTT. Translating gives CASSHAGEDSPLHF.

This clonotype appeared many times. This rearrangement joins TRBV29-1 to TRBJ1-1, with TRBD1 matching over 7 bases. The CDR3 sequence is 14 residues long. J gave up 4 bases and V 3 bases, and 8 bases lay outside the gene matches. CDR1 and CDR2 from the germline V gene are SQVTM and ANQGSEA. The chain's CDR3 is CSVELRSGGTEAFF. For the CDR3, the DNA is TGCAGCGTTGAGTTACGATCAGGGGGCACTGAAGCTTTCTTT.

There are a few counts of this clonotype. The gene calls are TRBV18 and TRBJ1-2; 7 bases fit TRBD1. V gave up 3 bases and J gave up 1 base; unmatched junction bases: 2. Germline V CDR1 and CDR2: KGHSH, LQKENI. The CDR3 sequence is 14 residues long. The CDR3 region has the DNA TGTGCCAGCTCACCGGACAGGTTTAACTATGGCTACACCTTC. Protein sequence: CASSPDRFNYGYTF.

This clonotype was recorded a few times. V gene TRBV19 combines with J gene TRBJ2-2, with D possibly being TRBD2 (6 bases). Between the trimmed V and J ends, which lost 8 bases and 0 bases, there was a span of 16 bases. CDR1 is LNHDA, CDR2 SQIVND, per germline (reference sequence). CDR3 length: 16 amino acids. Here the CDR3 DNA reads TGTGCCAGTGGCACTCCGGGGAGGACGAACACCGGGGAGCTGTTTTTT. This translates into CASGTPGRTNTGELFF.

This clonotype has ten or more counts. This chain uses TRBV12-3 or TRBV12-4 with TRBJ2-3, with TRBD1 matching 7 bases. The CDR3 totals 16 residues. With 4 bases clipped from V and 6 bases from J, the junction kept 13 bases outside the gene matches. CDR3 in amino acids: CASSYFATGTWDTQYF. The CDR3 nucleotides read TGTGCCAGCAGTTATTTTGCGACAGGGACATGGGATACGCAGTATTTT.

This chain uses TRBV5-1 with TRBJ2-3; 7 nucleotides agree with TRBD1. V lost 4 bases and J lost 4; bases outside the gene matches: 12. CDR1 SGHRS and CDR2 YFSETQ come from the germline V gene. This CDR3 contains 16 residues. The CDR3 spells CASSPIPTGTADTQYF. The CDR3 coding sequence is TGCGCCAGCAGCCCTATCCCGACAGGGACGGCAGATACGCAGTATTTT.

The table lists this clonotype with a few counts. The CDR3 protein is CAWSAGTGGNSYEQYF. The CDR3, as DNA: TGTGCCTGGAGTGCTGGGACAGGGGGTAACTCCTACGAGCAGTACTTC. This chain joins TRBV30 and TRBJ2-7, with TRBD1 matching 11 bases. There are 16 residues in the CDR3. The V and J ends lost 1 base and 0 bases, in that order; junction bases with no gene match: 5. The V gene's germline CDR1 is GTSNPN and CDR2 SVGIG (reference sequence).

This chain uses TRBV10-3 with TRBJ1-4; D gene uncertain. Germline CDR1 ENHRY, CDR2 SYGVKD. The ends were cut back, 0 bases at V and 6 bases at J, with 14 bases in the middle. This CDR3 has 16 amino acids. The CDR3 sequence: CAISESGLGKDEKLFF. The CDR3 DNA is TGTGCCATCAGTGAGTCCGGGCTGGGAAAAGATGAAAAACTGTTTTTT.

This clonotype was observed at least ten times. The chain recombines TRBV23-1 with TRBJ2-3; 8 bases match TRBD2. TRBV23-1 is designated an ORF whose function remains uncertain. This CDR3 has 13 residues. V shed 7 bases and J 4 bases; nucleotides not matched to a gene: 4. CDR3 nucleotides: TGCGCCAGCACTCGGACTAGCCCAGATACGCAGTATTTT. Its protein is CASTRTSPDTQYF.